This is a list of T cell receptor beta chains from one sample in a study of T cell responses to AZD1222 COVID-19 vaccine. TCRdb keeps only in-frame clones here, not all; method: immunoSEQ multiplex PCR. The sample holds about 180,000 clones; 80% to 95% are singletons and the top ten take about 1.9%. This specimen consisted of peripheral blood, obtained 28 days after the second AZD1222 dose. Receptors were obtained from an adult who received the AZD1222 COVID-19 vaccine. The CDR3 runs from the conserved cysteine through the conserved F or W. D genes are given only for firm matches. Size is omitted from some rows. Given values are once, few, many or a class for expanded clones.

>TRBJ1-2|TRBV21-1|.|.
TGTGCCAGCAGCTTACGGGTCTATGGCTACACCTTC
CASSLRVYGYTF
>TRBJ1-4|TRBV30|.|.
TGTGCCTGGAGTAGTGCAACTAATGAAAAACTGTTTTTT
CAWSSATNEKLFF
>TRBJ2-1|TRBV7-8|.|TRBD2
TGTGCCAGCAGCTGGACCGGGACTAGCGGGGGGTGGAGTGAGCAGTTCTTC
CASSWTGTSGGWSEQFF
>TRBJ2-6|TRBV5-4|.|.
TGTGCCAGCAGCCGTGACAGGTCTGGGGCCAACGTCCTGACTTTC
CASSRDRSGANVLTF
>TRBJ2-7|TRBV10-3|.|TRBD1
TGTGCCATCAGTGAGACCCCGGGACAGGGGGTCTCGTACTTC
CAISETPGQGVSYF
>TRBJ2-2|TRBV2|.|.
TGTGCCAGCAGGGGCTTTGCCGGGGAGCTGTTTTTT
CASRGFAGELFF
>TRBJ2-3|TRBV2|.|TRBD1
TGTGCCAGCTATAGACAGGGGAGTGGGTATTTT
CASYRQGSGYF
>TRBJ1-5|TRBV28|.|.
TGTGCCAGCAGTGGCGGCAATCAGCCCCAGCATTTT
CASSGGNQPQHF
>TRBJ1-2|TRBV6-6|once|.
TGTGCCAGCAGTTACGGGGACGGGAACTATGGCTACACCTTC
CASSYGDGNYGYTF
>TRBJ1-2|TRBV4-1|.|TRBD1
TGCGCCAGCAGCCCAGGACAGGGGCCTTTAGCTAACTATGGCTACACCTTC
CASSPGQGPLANYGYTF
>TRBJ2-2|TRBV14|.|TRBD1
TGTGCCAGCAGCCAGCTACAGGGGACCGGGGAGCTGTTTTTT
CASSQLQGTGELFF
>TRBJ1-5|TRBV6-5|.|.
TGTGCCAGCAGTTACCAGGCACAGGGAAATCAGCCCCAGCATTTT
CASSYQAQGNQPQHF